This T cell receptor beta chain was sequenced during a study of T cell repertoires in cytomegalovirus infection. Study-level information: Indicated by public TCR beta signatures were CMV infection and matching HLA type. Study-wide findings and caveats: Carriers of CMV plus the relevant HLA were identified by cumulative public TCR beta family frequency. Within the response measured ex vivo, HLA-C-restricted CMV-specific TCR beta clonotypes were dominant.

Of note for this clonotype: The target antigen is unknown.

Germline V CDR1 and CDR2: SGHRS, YFSETQ. V was pared by 5 bases and J by 6 bases, with 15 bases between. This CDR3 is built from 14 residues. TCRdb reanalysed the reads using MiXCR and keeps one entry per CDR3 protein. The sample shows hundreds of thousands of distinct CDR3 sequences, roughly a third of them seen only once. The starting material was cultured PBMCs, obtained from culture after CMV antigen stimulation. The sequence came from a human donor in good health (CMV status not recorded). Some clones in this sample may be carry-over from other donors' samples. This chain connects TRBV5-1 to TRBJ2-1; tentatively, D is TRBD2 (5 bases). For the CDR3, the DNA is TGCGCCAGCAGTAGCCCGGGAAGTATCAATGAGCAGTTCTTC. Its translation is CASSSPGSINEQFF.